The 31 T cell receptor beta chains below were found in one sample sequenced in a study of blood T cell repertoires in COVID-19 (TCRdb year 2020). Library preparation used the immunoSEQ multiplex PCR assay. Drawn from immuneACCESS, this table holds only the in-frame rearrangements with V and J called that TCRdb kept. Clones are partly lost; checked studies trace under half to an unresolved V gene and leave the rest unexplained. The sample contains 200,000 to 300,000 clones, 75% to 85% of them found a single time. Approximately 5.7% of the sample rests with the top ten. Sequenced sample: peripheral blood. These receptors all come from a human donor in a cohort sampled during active COVID-19.

The V gene is TRBV24-1, the J gene TRBJ2-3; TRBD2 matches at 12 bases. V dropped 3 bases and J dropped 6; count of bases not matched to a gene: 3. CDR1 is KGHDR and CDR2 is SFDVKD in the germline V gene. The length of the CDR3 is 15 residues. The chain's CDR3 is CATSDAGTSGDTQYF. The CDR3, as DNA: TGTGCCACCAGTGATGCCGGGACTAGCGGGGATACGCAGTATTTT.

V is TRBV27 and J is TRBJ2-3, with TRBD2 identical over 8 bases. Germline values: CDR1 MNHEY, CDR2 SMNVEV (reference sequence). After removal of 5 bases from V and 0 bases from J, the junction contained 4 bases not matched to a gene. The CDR3 extends over 15 amino acids. The CDR3 sequence is CASSPPSGSTDTQYF. For the CDR3, the DNA is TGTGCCAGCAGTCCCCCTAGCGGGAGCACAGATACGCAGTATTTT.

Here the CDR3 reads CASSERSGGANEQFF. CDR3 in DNA: TGTGCCAGCAGTGAACGGAGCGGGGGGGCAAATGAGCAGTTCTTC. The chain carries TRBV6-1 and TRBJ2-1; 10 bases fit TRBD2. CDR3 length: 15 amino acids. Germline V gene sequence: CDR1 MNHNS, CDR2 SASEGT. The V and J ends lost 2 bases and 7 bases, in that order; junction bases with no gene match: 5.

The chain recombines TRBV6-1 with TRBJ2-5; D might be TRBD2 (5 bases). CDR3 length equals 14 residues. CDR1 MNHNS and CDR2 SASEGT come from the germline V gene. Trimming left V 2 bases short and J 10 bases short, with 17 bases between. CDR3 in amino acids: CASSEPGIGEFQYF. The CDR3 DNA reads TGTGCCAGCAGTGAACCGGGAATTGGAGAATTCCAGTACTTC.

The chain joins TRBV6-5 to TRBJ2-7, with 8 nucleotides matching TRBD2. The CDR3 extends over 14 amino acids. CDR1 MNHEY and CDR2 SVGAGI come from the germline V gene. V shed 8 bases, J shed 0 bases, and the junction held 6 bases outside the gene matches. The chain's CDR3 is CASYGRGTSYEQYF. For the CDR3, the DNA is TGTGCCAGCTACGGGAGGGGGACCTCCTACGAGCAGTACTTC.

The chain couples TRBV27 to TRBJ2-3, with TRBD1 matching over 7 bases. Germline values: CDR1 MNHEY, CDR2 SMNVEV (reference sequence). The CDR3 runs to 15 residues. V was clipped by 4 bases and J by 1 base; unmatched bases: 5. CDR3 region: CASSSPGQGTDTQYF. CDR3 nucleotide sequence: TGTGCCAGCAGTTCCCCAGGACAGGGCACAGATACGCAGTATTTT.

This chain connects TRBV5-6 to TRBJ1-4, with 9 bases lining up with TRBD1. The CDR3 totals 16 residues. V was pared by 2 bases and J by 8 bases, with 10 bases of the junction left unmatched. Germline V gene sequence: CDR1 SGHDT, CDR2 YYEEEE. CDR3 in amino acids: CASSLQGAKLQEKLFF. Written as DNA, the CDR3 is TGTGCCAGCAGCTTACAGGGGGCTAAGCTTCAGGAAAAACTGTTTTTT.

This chain connects TRBV10-2 to TRBJ2-6; tentative D call: TRBD2 (7 bases). Germline CDR1 reads WSHSY; CDR2 reads SAAADI. This CDR3 has 16 amino acids. V was trimmed by 6 bases and J by 2 bases, leaving 14 bases between them. The CDR3 here is CASRPGGAAGANVLTF. CDR3 in DNA: TGCGCCAGCAGGCCTGGGGGGGCCGCTGGGGCCAACGTCCTGACTTTC.

The chain recombines TRBV11-2 with TRBJ1-5, with a tentative D call TRBD1 (5 bases). CDR3 length: 14 residues. The V end lost 5 bases, the J end lost 4 bases, and 12 bases lay between the germline ends. Germline V CDR1 and CDR2: SGHAT, FQNNGV. CDR3 DNA sequence: TGTGCCAGCAGCCCCCTGCAGGGTAATCAGCCCCAGCATTTT. Encoded protein: CASSPLQGNQPQHF.

Remarks on this clone: Other DNA sequences of this sample code for an identical CDR3. This chain uses TRBV18 with TRBJ1-1; D gene ambiguous. V lost 0 bases and J lost 0, with 8 bases in between. The CDR3 runs to 15 residues. CDR1 is KGHSH and CDR2 is LQKENI in the germline V gene. The CDR3 spells CASSPPAGMNTEAFF. CDR3 bases: TGTGCCAGCTCACCACCCGCAGGAATGAACACTGAAGCTTTCTTT.

The chain couples TRBV6-6 to TRBJ1-2; D is undetermined. V lost 2 bases and J lost 8, with 15 bases in between. Per the germline V gene, CDR1 is MNHNY and CDR2 is SVGAGI (reference sequence). The CDR3 length is 14 residues. The CDR3 sequence: CASSYARGGGGYTF. The CDR3 DNA is TGTGCCAGCAGTTACGCTCGGGGAGGAGGGGGCTACACCTTC.

This chain connects TRBV6-5 to TRBJ2-7; D might be TRBD2 (5 bases). This CDR3 is built from 14 residues. Germline V gives CDR1 MNHEY, CDR2 SVGAGI. V was pared by 2 bases and J by 6 bases, with 14 bases between. In DNA, the CDR3 is TGTGCCAGCAGTTACGGCCCGGTACGGGGCGAGCAGTACTTC. Its protein is CASSYGPVRGEQYF.

The gene calls are TRBV7-2 and TRBJ1-2; 12 nucleotides line up with TRBD1. Germline CDR1 SGHTA, CDR2 FQGNSA. The CDR3 loop spans 15 amino acids. The V gene end was trimmed by 3 bases and the J gene end by 5 bases; junction bases not matched to a gene: 4. CDR3 residues: CASSLGTGGGYGYTF. As DNA, the CDR3 is TGTGCCAGCAGCTTGGGGACAGGGGGCGGATATGGCTACACCTTC. The full variable domain, with the rest looked up from reference TRBV7-2 and TRBJ1-2, is GAGVSQSPSNKVTEKGKDVELRCDPISGHTALYWYRQSLGQGLEFLIYFQGNSAPDKSGLPSDRFSAERTGGSVSTLTIQRTQQEDSAVYLCASSLGTGGGYGYTFGSGTRLTVV.

This chain joins TRBV27 and TRBJ1-5; D call uncertain. The length of the CDR3 is 16 residues. Trimming took off 6 bases at V and 5 bases at J, with 20 bases between the two ends. The V gene's germline CDR1 is MNHEY and CDR2 SMNVEV (reference sequence). The CDR3 region is CASSRQGGRRDQPQHF. CDR3 DNA: TGTGCCAGCAGCCGTCAAGGCGGGCGGCGGGATCAGCCCCAGCATTTT.

This rearrangement joins TRBV3-1 (or the pseudogene TRBV3-2) to TRBJ2-3; TRBD2 agrees at 12 bases. CDR3 length: 14 amino acids. Germline V gene sequence: CDR1 LGHDT, CDR2 YNNKEL (reference sequence). Germline trimming cut 4 bases from V and 5 bases from J; bases unmatched to any gene: 1. CDR3 nucleotide sequence: TGTGCCAGCAGCCCTAGCGGGGGGGGAGATACGCAGTATTTT. Protein: CASSPSGGGDTQYF.

This chain connects TRBV30 to TRBJ1-3; D perhaps matches TRBD1 (6 bases). CDR3 size: 17 residues. Per the germline V gene, CDR1 is GTSNPN and CDR2 is SVGIG (reference sequence). The ends were cut back, 1 base at V and 0 bases at J, with 16 bases in the middle. The DNA of the CDR3 is TGTGCCTGGAGTGCGGGTTTGGACAGACTCTCTGGAAACACCATATATTTT. Translated, it gives CAWSAGLDRLSGNTIYF.

CDR3: CASSQALQETQYF. The CDR3 DNA follows: TGCGCCAGCAGCCAAGCCTTACAAGAGACCCAGTACTTC. This rearrangement joins TRBV4-1 to TRBJ2-5, with D unresolved. This CDR3 region has 13 residues. V was pared by 1 base and J by 2 bases, with 5 bases between. The germline V gene has CDR1 MGHRA and CDR2 YSYEKL.

The chain links TRBV9 to TRBJ2-5; no firm D call. The length of the CDR3 is 14 residues. V lost 0 bases to trimming and J lost 5 bases, with 11 bases between them. Germline CDR1 SGDLS, CDR2 YYNGEE. This CDR3 is CASSVDTSVETQYF. DNA of the CDR3: TGTGCCAGCAGCGTAGACACCTCCGTGGAGACCCAGTACTTC.

The CDR3 region is CAISPGGSTEAFF. The DNA for the CDR3 is TGTGCCATCAGTCCAGGGGGGTCCACTGAAGCTTTCTTT. The rearrangement uses TRBV10-3 and TRBJ1-1; TRBD1 matches 7 bases. Germline loops: CDR1 ENHRY, CDR2 SYGVKD. J was trimmed by 4 bases and V by 5 bases; bases with no gene match: 4. This CDR3 has 13 amino acids.

This rearrangement joins TRBV18 to TRBJ2-2; 11 nucleotides match TRBD2. The CDR3 runs to 19 residues. V gave up 3 bases and J gave up 1 base; unmatched junction bases: 10. CDR1 and CDR2 from the germline V gene are KGHSH and LQKENI. This CDR3 is CASSPARASGGKNTGELFF. The CDR3, as DNA: TGTGCCAGCTCACCGGCCAGGGCTAGCGGGGGGAAGAACACCGGGGAGCTGTTTTTT.

The chain uses TRBV11-2 and TRBJ2-2, with TRBD2 identical over 11 bases. The CDR3 runs 15 residues. V was clipped by 5 bases and J by 7 bases; unmatched bases: 6. CDR1 is SGHAT and CDR2 is FQNNGV in the germline V gene. The chain's CDR3 is CASSHLSGRGGELFF. In DNA, the CDR3 is TGTGCCAGCAGCCACCTTAGCGGGAGGGGCGGGGAGCTGTTTTTT.

This clone showed up just a few times. V and J are TRBV11-2 and TRBJ2-7; D might be TRBD1 (5 bases). The CDR3 is made up of 12 amino acids. The germline V gene has CDR1 SGHAT and CDR2 FQNNGV. CDR3 sequence (DNA): TGTGCAGGGGCCACCAGCTCCTACGAGCAGTACTTC. Encoded protein: CAGATSSYEQYF.

This clone came up a few times. V usage is TRBV18 and J usage is TRBJ2-5; 11 positions agree with TRBD2. Germline lookup yields CDR1 KGHSH and CDR2 LQKENI. The V gene end was trimmed by 7 bases and the J gene end by 4 bases; junction bases not matched to a gene: 8. CDR3 length equals 15 residues. CDR3 in amino acids: CASYRVAGGRETQYF. CDR3 sequence (DNA): TGTGCCAGCTACCGAGTAGCGGGAGGGAGAGAGACCCAGTACTTC.

The chain couples TRBV7-9 to TRBJ2-5, with 8 bases that match TRBD1. The CDR3 has 15 residues. The V and J ends lost 1 base and 1 base, in that order; junction bases with no gene match: 2. In germline, CDR1 is SEHNR, CDR2 FQNEAQ (reference sequence). DNA for the CDR3: TGTGCCAGCAGCTTAGGAGGGACAGGCCAAGAGACCCAGTACTTC. Translating gives CASSLGGTGQETQYF.

The gene calls are TRBV10-3 and TRBJ1-6, with 8 bases matching TRBD1. The length of the CDR3 is 13 residues. V was clipped by 6 bases and J by 8 bases; unmatched bases: 3. Germline assignment: CDR1 ENHRY and CDR2 SYGVKD. The CDR3 is CAISDRGDSPLHF. Written as DNA, the CDR3 is TGTGCCATCAGCGACAGGGGTGATTCACCCCTCCACTTT.

This sequence joins TRBV6-6 and TRBJ2-4, with a possible D match to TRBD1 (6 bases). Trimming left V 4 bases short and J 8 bases short, with 15 bases between. Germline V gene sequence: CDR1 MNHNY, CDR2 SVGAGI (reference sequence). The CDR3 spans 14 residues. In DNA form, the CDR3 reads TGTGCCAGCAGTTTCCAGGGGACGATGGACATTCAGTACTTC. This gives the protein CASSFQGTMDIQYF.

The chain recombines TRBV30 with TRBJ2-1, with TRBD2 identical over 9 bases. This CDR3 is 13 amino acids long. CDR1 is GTSNPN and CDR2 is SVGIG in the germline V gene (reference sequence). Trimming at V came to 8 bases and at J to 10 bases, leaving 12 bases not matched to a gene. The CDR3 nucleotides read TGTGCCCGAGACAGCGGGGGGCTCCGGGAGCAGTTCTTC. Amino acids: CARDSGGLREQFF.

This chain links TRBV7-2 with TRBJ2-1, with D possibly TRBD2 on 5 matching bases. Germline V gene sequence: CDR1 SGHTA, CDR2 FQGNSA. V lost 2 bases and J 2 bases, leaving 10 bases between the germline ends. CDR3 length: 15 residues. CDR3 DNA: TGTGCCAGCAGCTTAATGAGCGGCACCTACAATGAGCAGTTCTTC. Its protein is CASSLMSGTYNEQFF. The variable domain in full, completed from reference TRBV7-2 and TRBJ2-1, reads GAGVSQSPSNKVTEKGKDVELRCDPISGHTALYWYRQSLGQGLEFLIYFQGNSAPDKSGLPSDRFSAERTGGSVSTLTIQRTQQEDSAVYLCASSLMSGTYNEQFFGPGTRLTVL.

The CDR3 DNA is TGTGCCAGCTCACCAGCAGGGGGACAGCAAGAGACCCAGTACTTC. Translating it yields CASSPAGGQQETQYF. The chain has TRBV18 and TRBJ2-5; 7 bases are a match to TRBD1. CDR3 size: 15 residues. V gave up 2 bases and J gave up 2 bases; unmatched junction bases: 5. The germline V gene has CDR1 KGHSH and CDR2 LQKENI.

This chain connects TRBV6-1 to TRBJ1-4; tentative D call: TRBD1 (5 bases). In germline, CDR1 is MNHNS, CDR2 SASEGT. The CDR3 consists of 14 residues. Between the trimmed V and J ends, which lost 2 bases and 4 bases, there was a span of 8 bases. The CDR3 loop reads CASSEPGGNEKLFF. The CDR3 coding sequence is TGTGCCAGCAGTGAACCGGGGGGTAATGAAAAACTGTTTTTT.

The CDR3 DNA reads TGTGCCAGCTGCCGGGGTAATTCACCCCTCCACTTT. Translation gives CASCRGNSPLHF. The chain uses TRBV28 and TRBJ1-6; D is undetermined. Looked up from germline, CDR1 is MDHEN and CDR2 is SYDVKM. The CDR3 loop spans 12 amino acids. Trimming left V 8 bases short and J 6 bases short, with 8 bases between.